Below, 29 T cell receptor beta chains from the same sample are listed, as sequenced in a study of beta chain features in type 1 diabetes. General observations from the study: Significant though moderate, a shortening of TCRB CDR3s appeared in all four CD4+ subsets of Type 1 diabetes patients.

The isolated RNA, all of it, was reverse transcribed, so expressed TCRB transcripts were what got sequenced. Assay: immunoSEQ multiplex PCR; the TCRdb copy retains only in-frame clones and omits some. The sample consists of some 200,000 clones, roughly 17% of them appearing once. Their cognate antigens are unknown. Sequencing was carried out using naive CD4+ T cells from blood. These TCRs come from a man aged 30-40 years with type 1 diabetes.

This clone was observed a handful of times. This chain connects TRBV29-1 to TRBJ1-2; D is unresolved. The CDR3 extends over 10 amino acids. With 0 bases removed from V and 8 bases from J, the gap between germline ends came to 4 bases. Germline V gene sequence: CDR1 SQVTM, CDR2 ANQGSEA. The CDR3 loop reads CSVEDRGYTF. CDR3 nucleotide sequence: TGCAGCGTTGAAGATCGCGGCTACACCTTC.

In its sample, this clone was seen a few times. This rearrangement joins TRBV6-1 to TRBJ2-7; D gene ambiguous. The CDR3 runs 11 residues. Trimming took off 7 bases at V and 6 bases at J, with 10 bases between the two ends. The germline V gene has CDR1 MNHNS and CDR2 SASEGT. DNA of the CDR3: TGTGCCAGCATCGAATCGGGCGAGCAGTACTTC. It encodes CASIESGEQYF.

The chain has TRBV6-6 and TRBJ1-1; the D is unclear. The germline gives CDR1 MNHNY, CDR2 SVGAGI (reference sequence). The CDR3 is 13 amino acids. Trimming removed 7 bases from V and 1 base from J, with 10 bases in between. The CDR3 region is CASTLDKNTEAFF. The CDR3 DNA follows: TGTGCCAGCACCCTCGACAAGAACACTGAAGCTTTCTTT.

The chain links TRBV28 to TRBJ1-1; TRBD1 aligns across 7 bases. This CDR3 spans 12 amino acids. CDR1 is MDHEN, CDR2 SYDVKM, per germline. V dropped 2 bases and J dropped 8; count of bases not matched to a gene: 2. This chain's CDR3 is CASSLRTGEAFF. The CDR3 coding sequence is TGTGCCAGCAGTTTACGGACAGGAGAAGCTTTCTTT.

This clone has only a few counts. The CDR3 DNA reads as TGTGCCAGCAGCCTAGTCCCAGGGGCGGACTATGGCTACACCTTC. Amino acids: CASSLVPGADYGYTF. The chain carries TRBV7-8 and TRBJ1-2, with D tentatively TRBD1 (6 bases). Germline V gives CDR1 SGHVS, CDR2 FQNEAQ. The CDR3 has 15 residues. Trimming stripped 5 bases from V and 3 bases from J, with 16 bases between. The full variable domain, with the rest looked up from reference TRBV7-8 and TRBJ1-2, is GAGVSQSPRYKVAKRGQDVALRCDPISGHVSLFWYQQALGQGPEFLTYFQNEAQLDKSGLPSDRFFAERPEGSVSTLKIQRTQQEDSAVYLCASSLVPGADYGYTFGSGTRLTVV.

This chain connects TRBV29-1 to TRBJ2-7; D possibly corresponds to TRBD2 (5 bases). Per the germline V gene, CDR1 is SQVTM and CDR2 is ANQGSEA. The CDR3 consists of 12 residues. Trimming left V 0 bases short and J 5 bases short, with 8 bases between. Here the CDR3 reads CSVEDTGDEQYF. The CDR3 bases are TGCAGCGTTGAAGATACCGGGGACGAGCAGTACTTC.

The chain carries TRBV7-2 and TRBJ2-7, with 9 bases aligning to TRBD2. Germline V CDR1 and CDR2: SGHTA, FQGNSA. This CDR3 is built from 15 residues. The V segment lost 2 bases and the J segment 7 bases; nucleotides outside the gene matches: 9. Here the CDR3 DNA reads TGTGCCAGCAGCTTACAGTTAGCGGGAGCTCGGGAGCAGTACTTC. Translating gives CASSLQLAGAREQYF.

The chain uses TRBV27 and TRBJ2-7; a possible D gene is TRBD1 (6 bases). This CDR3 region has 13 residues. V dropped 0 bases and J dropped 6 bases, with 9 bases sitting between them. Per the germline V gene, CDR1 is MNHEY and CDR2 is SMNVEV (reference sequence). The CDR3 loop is CASSLSGTPEQYF. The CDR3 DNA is TGTGCCAGCAGTTTATCCGGGACACCCGAGCAGTACTTC.

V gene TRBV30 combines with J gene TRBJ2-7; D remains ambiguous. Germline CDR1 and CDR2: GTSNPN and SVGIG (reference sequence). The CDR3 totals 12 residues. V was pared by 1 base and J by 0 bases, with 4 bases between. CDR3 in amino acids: CAWSEASYEQYF. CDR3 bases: TGTGCCTGGAGTGAGGCCTCCTACGAGCAGTACTTC. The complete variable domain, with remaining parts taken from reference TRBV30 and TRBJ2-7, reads SQTIHQWPATLVQPVGSPLSLECTVEGTSNPNLYWYRQAAGRGLQLLFYSVGIGQISSEVPQNLSASRPQDRQFILSSKKLLLSDSGFYLCAWSEASYEQYFGPGTRLTVT.

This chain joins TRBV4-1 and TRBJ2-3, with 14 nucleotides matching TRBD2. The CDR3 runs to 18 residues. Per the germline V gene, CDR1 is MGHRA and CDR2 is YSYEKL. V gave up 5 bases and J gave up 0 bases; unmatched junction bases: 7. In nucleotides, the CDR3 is TGCGCCAGCAGCTCCCGGACTAGCGGGAGGACTAGCACAGATACGCAGTATTTT. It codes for CASSSRTSGRTSTDTQYF.

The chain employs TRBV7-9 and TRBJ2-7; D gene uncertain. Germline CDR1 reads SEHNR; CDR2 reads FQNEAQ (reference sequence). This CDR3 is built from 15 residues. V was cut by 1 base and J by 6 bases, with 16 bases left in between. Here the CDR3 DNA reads TGTGCCAGCAGCTTAGGCAGGCAGGAGACCTCCGAGCAGTACTTC. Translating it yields CASSLGRQETSEQYF.

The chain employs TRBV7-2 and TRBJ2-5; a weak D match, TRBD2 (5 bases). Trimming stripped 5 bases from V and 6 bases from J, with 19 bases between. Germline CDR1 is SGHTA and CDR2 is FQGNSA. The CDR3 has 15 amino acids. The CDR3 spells CASSPSGFGSQTQYF. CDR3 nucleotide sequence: TGTGCCAGCAGCCCCTCGGGGTTTGGGAGCCAGACCCAGTACTTC.

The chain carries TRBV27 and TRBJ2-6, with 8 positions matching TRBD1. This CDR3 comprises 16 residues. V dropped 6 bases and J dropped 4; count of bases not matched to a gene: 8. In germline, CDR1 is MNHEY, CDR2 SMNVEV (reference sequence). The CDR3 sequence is CASRLSGGAGANVLTF. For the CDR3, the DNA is TGTGCCAGCAGACTCTCAGGGGGCGCAGGGGCCAACGTCCTGACTTTC. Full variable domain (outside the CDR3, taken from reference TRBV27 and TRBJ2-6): EAQVTQNPRYLITVTGKKLTVTCSQNMNHEYMSWYRQDPGLGLRQIYYSMNVEVTDKGDVPEGYKVSRKEKRNFPLILESPSPNQTSLYFCASRLSGGAGANVLTFGAGSRLTVL.

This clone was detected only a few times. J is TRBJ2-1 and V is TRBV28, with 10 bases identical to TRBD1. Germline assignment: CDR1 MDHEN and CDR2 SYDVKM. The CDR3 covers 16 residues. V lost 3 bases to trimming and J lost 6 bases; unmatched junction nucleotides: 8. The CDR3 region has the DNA TGTGCCAGCAGTTTTTCGGGACAGGGGAGTATCAATGAGCAGTTCTTC. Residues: CASSFSGQGSINEQFF.

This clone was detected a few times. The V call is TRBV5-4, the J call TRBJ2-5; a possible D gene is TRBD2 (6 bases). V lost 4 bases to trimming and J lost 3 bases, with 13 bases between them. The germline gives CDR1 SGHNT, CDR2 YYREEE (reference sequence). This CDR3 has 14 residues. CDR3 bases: TGTGCCAGCAGCCGAGCGGGCAGGGAAGAGACCCAGTACTTC. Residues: CASSRAGREETQYF.

CDR3 loop: CASSPLGLAGVHEQYF. CDR3 DNA sequence: TGTGCCAGCAGCCCTCTCGGACTAGCGGGAGTCCACGAGCAGTACTTC. This chain links TRBV7-9 with TRBJ2-7; 13 bases agree with TRBD2. Germline assignment: CDR1 SEHNR and CDR2 FQNEAQ (reference sequence). The CDR3 has 16 residues. Trimming at V came to 5 bases and at J to 5 bases, leaving 9 bases not matched to a gene. Full variable domain (outside the CDR3, taken from reference TRBV7-9 and TRBJ2-7): DTGVSQNPRHKITKRGQNVTFRCDPISEHNRLYWYRQTLGQGPEFLTYFQNEAQLEKSRLLSDRFSAERPKGSFSTLEIQRTEQGDSAMYLCASSPLGLAGVHEQYFGPGTRLTVT.

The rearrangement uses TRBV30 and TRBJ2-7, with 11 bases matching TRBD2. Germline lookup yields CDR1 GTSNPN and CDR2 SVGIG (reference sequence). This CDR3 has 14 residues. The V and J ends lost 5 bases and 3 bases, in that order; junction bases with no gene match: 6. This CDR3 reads CAWVRLAGYYEQYF. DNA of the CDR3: TGTGCCTGGGTGAGACTAGCGGGGTACTACGAGCAGTACTTC.

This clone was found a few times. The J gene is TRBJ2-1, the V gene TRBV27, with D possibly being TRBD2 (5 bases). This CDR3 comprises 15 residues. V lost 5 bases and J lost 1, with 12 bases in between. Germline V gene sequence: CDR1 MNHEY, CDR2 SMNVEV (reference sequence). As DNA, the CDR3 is TGTGCCAGCAGTGCAACGAGAGGGTCCTACAATGAGCAGTTCTTC. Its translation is CASSATRGSYNEQFF.

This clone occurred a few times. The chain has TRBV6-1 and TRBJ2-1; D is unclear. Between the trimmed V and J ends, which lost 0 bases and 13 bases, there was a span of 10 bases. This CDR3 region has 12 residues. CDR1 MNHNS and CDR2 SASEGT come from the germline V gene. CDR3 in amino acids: CASSEAQTGQFF. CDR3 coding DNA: TGTGCCAGCAGTGAAGCACAGACTGGACAGTTCTTC.

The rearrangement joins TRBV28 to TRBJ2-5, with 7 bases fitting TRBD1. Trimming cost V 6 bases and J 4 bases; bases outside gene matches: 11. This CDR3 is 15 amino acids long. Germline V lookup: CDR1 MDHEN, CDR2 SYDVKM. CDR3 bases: TGTGCCAGCAGCTGGAGAGGGGGCGTTAGAGAGACCCAGTACTTC. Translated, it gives CASSWRGGVRETQYF.

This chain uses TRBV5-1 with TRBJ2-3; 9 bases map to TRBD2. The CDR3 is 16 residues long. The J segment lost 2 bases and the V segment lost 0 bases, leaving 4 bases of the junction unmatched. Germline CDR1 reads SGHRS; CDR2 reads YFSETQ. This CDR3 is CASSLVLAGSTDTQYF. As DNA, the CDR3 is TGCGCCAGCAGCTTGGTCCTAGCGGGATCCACAGATACGCAGTATTTT.

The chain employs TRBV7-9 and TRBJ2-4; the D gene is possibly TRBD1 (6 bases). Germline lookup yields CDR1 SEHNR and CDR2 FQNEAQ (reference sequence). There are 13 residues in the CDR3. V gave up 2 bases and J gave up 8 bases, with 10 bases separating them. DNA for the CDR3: TGTGCCAGCAGCTTAACAGGGCCTGACATTCAGTACTTC. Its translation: CASSLTGPDIQYF.

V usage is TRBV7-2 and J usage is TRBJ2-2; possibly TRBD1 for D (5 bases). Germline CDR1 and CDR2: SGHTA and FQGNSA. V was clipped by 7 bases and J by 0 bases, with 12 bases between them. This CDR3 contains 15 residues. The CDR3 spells CASTPGLSNTGELFF. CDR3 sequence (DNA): TGTGCCAGCACCCCAGGGCTTTCGAACACCGGGGAGCTGTTTTTT. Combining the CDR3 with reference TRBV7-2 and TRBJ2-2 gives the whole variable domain GAGVSQSPSNKVTEKGKDVELRCDPISGHTALYWYRQSLGQGLEFLIYFQGNSAPDKSGLPSDRFSAERTGGSVSTLTIQRTQQEDSAVYLCASTPGLSNTGELFFGEGSRLTVL.

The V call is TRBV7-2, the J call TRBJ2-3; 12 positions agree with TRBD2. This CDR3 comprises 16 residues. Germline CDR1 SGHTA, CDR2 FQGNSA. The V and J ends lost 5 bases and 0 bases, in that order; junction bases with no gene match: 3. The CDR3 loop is CASSQLAGGSTDTQYF. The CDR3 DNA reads TGTGCCAGCAGCCAACTAGCGGGAGGAAGCACAGATACGCAGTATTTT.

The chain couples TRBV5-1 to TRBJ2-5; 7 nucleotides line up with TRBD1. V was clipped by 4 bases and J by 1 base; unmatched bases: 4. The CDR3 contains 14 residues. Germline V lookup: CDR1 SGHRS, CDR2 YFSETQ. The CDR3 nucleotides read TGCGCCAGCAGCCCCGGACAGGTCCAAGAGACCCAGTACTTC. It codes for CASSPGQVQETQYF.

The CDR3 bases are TGTGCCAGCAGCTTACAGACAGATACGCAGTATTTT. Translated: CASSLQTDTQYF. The chain is built from TRBV7-9 and TRBJ2-3; no definite D call. CDR1 SEHNR and CDR2 FQNEAQ come from the germline V gene (reference sequence). The CDR3 has 12 amino acids. The V end lost 2 bases, the J end lost 3 bases, and 3 bases lay between the germline ends. The full variable domain, its missing parts supplied by reference TRBV7-9 and TRBJ2-3, is DTGVSQNPRHKITKRGQNVTFRCDPISEHNRLYWYRQTLGQGPEFLTYFQNEAQLEKSRLLSDRFSAERPKGSFSTLEIQRTEQGDSAMYLCASSLQTDTQYFGPGTRLTVL.

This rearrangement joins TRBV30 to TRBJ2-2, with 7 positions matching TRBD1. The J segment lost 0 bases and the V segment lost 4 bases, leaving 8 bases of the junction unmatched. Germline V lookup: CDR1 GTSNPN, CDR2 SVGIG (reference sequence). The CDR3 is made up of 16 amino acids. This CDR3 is CAWTRDRTTNTGELFF. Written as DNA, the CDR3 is TGTGCCTGGACGAGGGACAGAACTACGAACACCGGGGAGCTGTTTTTT.

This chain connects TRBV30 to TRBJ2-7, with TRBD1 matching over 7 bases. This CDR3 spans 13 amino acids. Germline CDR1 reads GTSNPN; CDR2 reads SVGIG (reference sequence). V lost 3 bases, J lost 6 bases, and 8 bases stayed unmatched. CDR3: CAWSGTVVGEQYF. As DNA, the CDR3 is TGTGCCTGGAGCGGGACAGTGGTGGGCGAGCAGTACTTC.

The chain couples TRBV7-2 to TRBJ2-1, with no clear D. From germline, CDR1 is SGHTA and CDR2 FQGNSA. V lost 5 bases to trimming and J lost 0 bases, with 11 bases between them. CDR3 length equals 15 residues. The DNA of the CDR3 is TGTGCCAGCAGCACATGGAGCGACTCCTACAATGAGCAGTTCTTC. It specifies CASSTWSDSYNEQFF.